One sample yielded the 21 T cell receptor beta chains listed below, sequenced in a study of shared clonotypes between healthy human individuals. TCRdb's copy holds only in-frame clones and misses some; the assay was immunoSEQ multiplex PCR. The sample holds more than 850,000 clones; roughly 74% are singletons and the top ten take about 0.52%. The material sequenced was memory CD4+ T cells from PBMCs. Subset meaning: CD45RA-negative fraction. The receptors were sampled from a man aged 18 to 29 in good health. Some clones in this sample may be carry-over from other donors' samples.

In this sample, this clone turned up once. This chain links TRBV2 with TRBJ2-3; no reliable D call. V was shortened by 4 bases and J by 4 bases, with 15 bases between the two germline ends. Germline V gene sequence: CDR1 SNHLY, CDR2 FYNNEI. The CDR3 totals 15 residues. The CDR3 spells CASSGHQKKADTQYF. The CDR3 nucleotides read TGTGCCAGCAGTGGACACCAAAAAAAGGCAGATACGCAGTATTTT.

The genes are TRBV9 and TRBJ1-1; D gene unclear. Germline V gene sequence: CDR1 SGDLS, CDR2 YYNGEE. Trimming removed 4 bases at V and 1 base at J, with 11 bases between. The CDR3 extends over 14 amino acids. CDR3 protein: CASSTQTENTEAFF. CDR3 DNA sequence: TGTGCCAGCAGCACACAGACGGAGAACACTGAAGCTTTCTTT.

Comment on this clone: The sample carries other DNA sequences with the same CDR3. The chain couples TRBV2 to TRBJ2-5; the D is unclear. Trimming removed 4 bases at V and 5 bases at J, with 11 bases between. The CDR3 extends over 13 amino acids. Germline lookup yields CDR1 SNHLY and CDR2 FYNNEI. Written as DNA, the CDR3 is TGTGCCAGCAGTGCTACGGGCGGTGAGACCCAGTACTTC. Translation: CASSATGGETQYF.

The gene calls are TRBV7-2 and TRBJ2-1, with TRBD2 identical over 10 bases. The CDR3 is 15 amino acids. Germline-derived CDR1 and CDR2 are SGHTA and FQGNSA. Trimming at V came to 5 bases and at J to 7 bases, leaving 8 bases not matched to a gene. In nucleotides, the CDR3 is TGTGCCAGCAGCCCGAGCGGGAGGGCGGGGAATGAGCAGTTCTTC. Encoded protein: CASSPSGRAGNEQFF.

The CDR3 is CASSRTNEKLFF. As DNA, the CDR3 is TGCGCCAGCAGTCGGACTAATGAAAAACTGTTTTTT. This rearrangement joins TRBV5-1 to TRBJ1-4; no definite D call. V was shortened by 5 bases and J by 2 bases, with 4 bases between the two germline ends. CDR3 length equals 12 residues. Germline V gene lookup returns CDR1 SGHRS and CDR2 YFSETQ.

The gene calls are TRBV18 and TRBJ1-6; maybe TRBD1 (5 bases). This CDR3 region has 14 residues. The ends were cut back, 6 bases at V and 8 bases at J, with 14 bases in the middle. CDR1 is KGHSH and CDR2 is LQKENI in the germline V gene. CDR3 in DNA: TGTGCCAGCTCGTCGACAGTTTTGGATTCACCCCTCCACTTT. Translating gives CASSSTVLDSPLHF.

The genes are TRBV4-2 and TRBJ1-2; perhaps TRBD1 as D (5 bases). Looked up from germline, CDR1 is LGHNA and CDR2 is YNFKEQ. Trimming left V 2 bases short and J 4 bases short, with 14 bases between. The CDR3 runs to 15 residues. CDR3 amino acids: CASSQPGTGGYGYTF. The CDR3 DNA reads as TGTGCCAGCAGCCAACCCGGAACAGGTGGCTATGGCTACACCTTC.

This chain uses TRBV7-9 with TRBJ2-7; D not resolved. Germline V gene lookup returns CDR1 SEHNR and CDR2 FQNEAQ (reference sequence). Trimming pared 4 bases from V and 2 bases from J, leaving 9 bases between. There are 13 residues in the CDR3. The chain's CDR3 is CASSYRIAYEQYF. Here the CDR3 DNA reads TGTGCCAGCAGCTACCGTATTGCCTACGAGCAGTACTTC. Complete variable domain (other parts from reference TRBV7-9 and TRBJ2-7): DTGVSQNPRHKITKRGQNVTFRCDPISEHNRLYWYRQTLGQGPEFLTYFQNEAQLEKSRLLSDRFSAERPKGSFSTLEIQRTEQGDSAMYLCASSYRIAYEQYFGPGTRLTVT.

The CDR3 is CASIEGQGGKAFF. CDR3 nucleotides: TGTGCCAGCATCGAGGGACAGGGGGGGAAAGCTTTCTTT. The gene calls are TRBV2 and TRBJ1-1, with 11 bases lining up with TRBD1. CDR3 size: 13 residues. V was pared by 7 bases and J by 9 bases, with 7 bases of the junction left unmatched. Germline V gene sequence: CDR1 SNHLY, CDR2 FYNNEI. The full variable domain, its missing parts supplied by reference TRBV2 and TRBJ1-1, is EPEVTQTPSHQVTQMGQEVILRCVPISNHLYFYWYRQILGQKVEFLVSFYNNEISEKSEIFDDQFSVERPDGSNFTLKIRSTKLEDSAMYFCASIEGQGGKAFFGQGTRLTVV.

This clone was seen only a few times. The V gene is TRBV28, the J gene TRBJ2-5; no definite D call. Germline CDR1 MDHEN, CDR2 SYDVKM. V gave up 3 bases and J gave up 5 bases, with 13 bases separating them. This CDR3 has 14 amino acids. CDR3 region: CASSFSTWSETQYF. CDR3 sequence (DNA): TGTGCCAGCAGTTTCAGTACTTGGTCGGAGACCCAGTACTTC.

This chain links TRBV4-1 with TRBJ2-4; D unresolved. The ends were cut back, 0 bases at V and 3 bases at J, with 9 bases in the middle. CDR1 is MGHRA, CDR2 YSYEKL, per germline. This CDR3 is built from 15 residues. The CDR3 sequence is CASSQEGFLKNIQYF. CDR3 coding DNA: TGCGCCAGCAGCCAAGAAGGGTTTCTCAAAAACATTCAGTACTTC.

This rearrangement joins TRBV19 to TRBJ1-2, with D tentatively TRBD1 (5 bases). CDR1 and CDR2 (germline): LNHDA, SQIVND (reference sequence). V was pared by 6 bases and J by 0 bases, with 11 bases between. The CDR3 is 14 residues long. The CDR3, as DNA: TGTGCCAGTAGCCCGGGGGGAGCTAACTATGGCTACACCTTC. The encoded protein is CASSPGGANYGYTF.

This chain links TRBV6-1 with TRBJ1-1; tentatively, D is TRBD1 (5 bases). The CDR3 has 13 residues. Germline values: CDR1 MNHNS, CDR2 SASEGT. Trimming left V 3 bases short and J 1 base short, with 6 bases between. CDR3 DNA sequence: TGTGCCAGCAGTGAGGGGCGGAACACTGAAGCTTTCTTT. Amino acid sequence: CASSEGRNTEAFF.

The J gene is TRBJ1-4, the V gene TRBV5-5; D call uncertain. The V end was cut by 4 bases, the J end by 4 bases, with 5 bases between. Germline V CDR1 and CDR2: SGHKS, YYEKEE (reference sequence). CDR3 length equals 12 residues. The CDR3 DNA is TGTGCCAGCAGCCCGAGTAATGAAAAACTGTTTTTT. Amino acid sequence: CASSPSNEKLFF.

The chain links TRBV14 to TRBJ1-3; D is uncertain. Germline V gene sequence: CDR1 SGHDN, CDR2 FVKESK. V lost 0 bases and J 0 bases, leaving 6 bases between the germline ends. This CDR3 is built from 15 residues. CDR3 DNA sequence: TGTGCCAGCAGCCAAGAGGTCTACTCTGGAAACACCATATATTTT. This codes for CASSQEVYSGNTIYF. The full variable domain, with the rest looked up from reference TRBV14 and TRBJ1-3, is EAGVTQFPSHSVIEKGQTVTLRCDPISGHDNLYWYRRVMGKEIKFLLHFVKESKQDESGMPNNRFLAERTGGTYSTLKVQPAELEDSGVYFCASSQEVYSGNTIYFGEGSWLTVV.

The J gene is TRBJ1-2, the V gene TRBV18, with a weak D call TRBD1 (5 bases). V lost 0 bases to trimming and J lost 8 bases, with 16 bases between them. Germline V CDR1 and CDR2: KGHSH, LQKENI. The CDR3 is 15 amino acids. The CDR3 is CASSPPGTSESGYTF. The CDR3 DNA is TGTGCCAGCTCACCACCGGGGACGTCGGAGTCCGGCTACACCTTC. Based on the CDR3 plus reference TRBV18 and TRBJ1-2, the full variable domain is NAGVMQNPRHLVRRRGQEARLRCSPMKGHSHVYWYRQLPEEGLKFMVYLQKENIIDESGMPKERFSAEFPKEGPSILRIQQVVRGDSAAYFCASSPPGTSESGYTFGSGTRLTVV.

This clone was recorded a few times. V and J are TRBV9 and TRBJ2-7, with 10 bases lining up with TRBD1. The length of the CDR3 is 15 residues. The germline V gene has CDR1 SGDLS and CDR2 YYNGEE. With V trimmed by 3 bases and J by 5 bases, 8 bases remained unmatched. The CDR3 region has the DNA TGTGCCAGCAGCGAATTCCCGGACAGGGGGAACGAGCAGTACTTC. This encodes CASSEFPDRGNEQYF.

The chain employs TRBV11-2 and TRBJ2-7, with TRBD2 matching over 13 bases. V lost 4 bases, J lost 3 bases, and 9 bases stayed unmatched. The CDR3 covers 17 residues. The germline gives CDR1 SGHAT, CDR2 FQNNGV. The CDR3 DNA reads TGTGCCAGCAGCTCCGGGACTAGCGGGAAACGACACTACGAGCAGTACTTC. This codes for CASSSGTSGKRHYEQYF. The variable domain in full, with the rest retrieved from reference TRBV11-2 and TRBJ2-7, is EAGVAQSPRYKIIEKRQSVAFWCNPISGHATLYWYQQILGQGPKLLIQFQNNGVVDDSQLPKDRFSAERLKGVDSTLKIQPAKLEDSAVYLCASSSGTSGKRHYEQYFGPGTRLTVT.

This sequence joins TRBV19 and TRBJ1-1; D may be TRBD1 (5 bases). V lost 5 bases, J lost 1 base, and 11 bases lay in between. The CDR3 sequence is 14 residues long. The V gene's germline CDR1 is LNHDA and CDR2 SQIVND (reference sequence). As DNA, the CDR3 is TGTGCCAGTAGTTCGGGACGGACGAACACTGAAGCTTTCTTT. This encodes CASSSGRTNTEAFF.

The chain recombines TRBV11-2 with TRBJ1-6; a weak D match, TRBD1 (6 bases). The ends were cut back, 1 base at V and 9 bases at J, with 16 bases in the middle. CDR3 length: 16 residues. Per the germline V gene, CDR1 is SGHAT and CDR2 is FQNNGV. CDR3 region: CASSLGRDTMGSPLHF. DNA of the CDR3: TGTGCCAGCAGCTTAGGGCGGGACACCATGGGTTCACCCCTCCACTTT.

This chain connects TRBV18 to TRBJ2-7; unclear D gene. Germline lookup yields CDR1 KGHSH and CDR2 LQKENI. The CDR3 extends over 14 amino acids. Trimming shortened V by 2 bases and J by 2 bases, and 10 bases separated the two germline ends. CDR3 in amino acids: CASSPGVQAYEQYF. Written as DNA, the CDR3 is TGTGCCAGCTCACCAGGGGTCCAGGCCTACGAGCAGTACTTC.